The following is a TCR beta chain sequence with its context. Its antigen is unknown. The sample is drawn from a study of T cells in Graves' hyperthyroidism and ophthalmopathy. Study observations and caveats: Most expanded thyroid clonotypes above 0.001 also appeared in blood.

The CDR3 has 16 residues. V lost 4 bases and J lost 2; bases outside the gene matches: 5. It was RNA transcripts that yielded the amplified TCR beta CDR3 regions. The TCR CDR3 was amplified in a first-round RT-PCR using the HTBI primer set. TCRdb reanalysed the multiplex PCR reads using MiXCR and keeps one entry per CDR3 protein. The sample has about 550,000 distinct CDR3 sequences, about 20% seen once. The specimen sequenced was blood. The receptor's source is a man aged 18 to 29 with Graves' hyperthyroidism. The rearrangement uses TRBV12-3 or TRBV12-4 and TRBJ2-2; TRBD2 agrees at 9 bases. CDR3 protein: CASSSVSGGNTGELFF. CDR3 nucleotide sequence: TGTGCCAGCAGTTCGGTTAGCGGGGGAAACACCGGGGAGCTGTTTTTT.